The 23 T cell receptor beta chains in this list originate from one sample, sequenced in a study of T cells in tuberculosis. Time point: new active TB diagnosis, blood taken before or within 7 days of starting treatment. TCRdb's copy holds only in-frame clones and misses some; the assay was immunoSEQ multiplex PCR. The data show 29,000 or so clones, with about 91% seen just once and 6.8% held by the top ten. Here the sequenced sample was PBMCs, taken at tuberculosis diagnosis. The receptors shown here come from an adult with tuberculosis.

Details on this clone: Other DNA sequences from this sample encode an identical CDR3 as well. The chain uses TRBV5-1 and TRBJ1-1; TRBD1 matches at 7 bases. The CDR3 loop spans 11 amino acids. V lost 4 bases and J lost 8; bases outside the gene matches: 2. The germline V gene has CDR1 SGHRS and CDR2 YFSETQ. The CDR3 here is CASSPGQEAFF. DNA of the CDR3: TGCGCCAGCAGCCCGGGACAGGAAGCTTTCTTT.

DNA of the CDR3: TGTGCCAGCAGTTACCAGGCAGGGCTGAATGAGCAGTTCTTC. It is translated as CASSYQAGLNEQFF. The chain is built from TRBV6-5 and TRBJ2-1; D is perhaps TRBD1 (5 bases). V lost 2 bases and J lost 7, with 12 bases in between. The CDR3 spans 14 residues. Germline V lookup: CDR1 MNHEY, CDR2 SVGAGI.

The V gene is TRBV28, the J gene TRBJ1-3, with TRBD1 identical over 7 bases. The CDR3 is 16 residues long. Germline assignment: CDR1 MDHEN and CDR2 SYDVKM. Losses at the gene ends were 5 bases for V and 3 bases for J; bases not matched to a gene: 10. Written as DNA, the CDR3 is TGTGCCAGCAGTGCCGGACAGGACGAGGGTGGAAACACCATATATTTT. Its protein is CASSAGQDEGGNTIYF.

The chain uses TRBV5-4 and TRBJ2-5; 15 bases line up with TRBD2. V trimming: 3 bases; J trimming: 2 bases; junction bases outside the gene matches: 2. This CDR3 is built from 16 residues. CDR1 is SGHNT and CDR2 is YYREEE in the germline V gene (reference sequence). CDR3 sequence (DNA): TGTGCCAGCAGCTCGGGACTAGCGGGGGGTCAAGAGACCCAGTACTTC. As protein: CASSSGLAGGQETQYF. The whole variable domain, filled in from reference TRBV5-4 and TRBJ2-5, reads ETGVTQSPTHLIKTRGQQVTLRCSSQSGHNTVSWYQQALGQGPQFIFQYYREEENGRGNFPPRFSGLQFPNYSSELNVNALELDDSALYLCASSSGLAGGQETQYFGPGTRLLVL.

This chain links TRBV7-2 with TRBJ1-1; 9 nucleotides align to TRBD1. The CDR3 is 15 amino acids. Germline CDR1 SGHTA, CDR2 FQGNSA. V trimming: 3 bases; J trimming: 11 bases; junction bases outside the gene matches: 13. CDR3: CASSLGQGRSVGAFF. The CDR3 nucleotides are TGTGCCAGCAGCTTGGGACAGGGTAGGAGCGTGGGGGCTTTCTTT.

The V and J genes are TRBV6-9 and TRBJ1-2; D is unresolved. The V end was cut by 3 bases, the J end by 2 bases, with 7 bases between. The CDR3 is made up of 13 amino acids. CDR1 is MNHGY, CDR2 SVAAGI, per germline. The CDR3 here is CASSYMQNYGYTF. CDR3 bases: TGTGCCAGCAGTTACATGCAGAACTATGGCTACACCTTC.

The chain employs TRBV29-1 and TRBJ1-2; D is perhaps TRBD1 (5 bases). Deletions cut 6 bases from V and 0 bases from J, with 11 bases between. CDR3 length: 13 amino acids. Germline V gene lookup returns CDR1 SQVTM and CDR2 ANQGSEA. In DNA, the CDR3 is TGCAGCGTAAGACAGATGACTAACTATGGCTACACCTTC. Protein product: CSVRQMTNYGYTF.

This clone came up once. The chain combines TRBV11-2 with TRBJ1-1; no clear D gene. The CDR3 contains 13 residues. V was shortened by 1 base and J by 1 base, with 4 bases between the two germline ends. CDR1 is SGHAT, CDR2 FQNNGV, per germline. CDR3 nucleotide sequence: TGTGCCAGCAGCTTAGTCAAGAACACTGAAGCTTTCTTT. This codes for CASSLVKNTEAFF.

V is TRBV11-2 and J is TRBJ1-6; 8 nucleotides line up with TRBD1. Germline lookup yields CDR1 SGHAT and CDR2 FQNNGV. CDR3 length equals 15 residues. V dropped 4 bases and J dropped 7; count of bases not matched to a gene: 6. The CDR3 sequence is CASSSTGARNSPLHF. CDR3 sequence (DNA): TGTGCCAGCAGCTCGACAGGGGCAAGAAATTCACCCCTCCACTTT.

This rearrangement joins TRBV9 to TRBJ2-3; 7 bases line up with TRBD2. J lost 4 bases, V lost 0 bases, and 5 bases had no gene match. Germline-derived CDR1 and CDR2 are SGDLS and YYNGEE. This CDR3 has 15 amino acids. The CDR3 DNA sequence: TGTGCCAGCAGCGTAGTGGCTAGCGGATCAGATACGCAGTATTTT. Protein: CASSVVASGSDTQYF.

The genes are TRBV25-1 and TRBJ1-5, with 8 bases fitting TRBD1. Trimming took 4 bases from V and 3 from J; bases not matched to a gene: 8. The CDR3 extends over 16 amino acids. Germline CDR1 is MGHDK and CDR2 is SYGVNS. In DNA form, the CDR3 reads TGTGCCAGCAGTGGTGGACAGGGCTTAATCAATCAGCCCCAGCATTTT. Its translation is CASSGGQGLINQPQHF.

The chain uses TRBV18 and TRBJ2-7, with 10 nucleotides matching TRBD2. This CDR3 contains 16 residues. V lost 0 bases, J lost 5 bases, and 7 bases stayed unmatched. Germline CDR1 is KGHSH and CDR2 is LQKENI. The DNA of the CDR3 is TGTGCCAGCTCACCACCTGGGGCTAGCGGGGGCCACGAGCAGTACTTC. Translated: CASSPPGASGGHEQYF.

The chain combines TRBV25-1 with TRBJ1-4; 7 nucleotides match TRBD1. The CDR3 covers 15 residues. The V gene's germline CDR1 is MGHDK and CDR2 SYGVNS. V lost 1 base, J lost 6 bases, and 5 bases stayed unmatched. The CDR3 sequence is CASSEFRGSDEKLFF. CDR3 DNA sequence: TGTGCCAGCAGTGAATTCAGGGGGTCGGATGAAAAACTGTTTTTT.

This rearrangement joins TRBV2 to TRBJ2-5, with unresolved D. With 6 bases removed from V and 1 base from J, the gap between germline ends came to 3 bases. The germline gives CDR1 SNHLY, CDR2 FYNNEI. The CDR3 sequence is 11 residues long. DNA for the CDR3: TGTGCCAGCAGGGCCCAAGAGACCCAGTACTTC. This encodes CASRAQETQYF.

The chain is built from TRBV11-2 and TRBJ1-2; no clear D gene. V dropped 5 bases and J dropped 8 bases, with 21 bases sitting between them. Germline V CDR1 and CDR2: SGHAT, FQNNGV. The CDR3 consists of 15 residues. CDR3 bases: TGTGCCAGCAGCCATTGGGATGGGAGTCCACTGGGCTACACCTTC. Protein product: CASSHWDGSPLGYTF.

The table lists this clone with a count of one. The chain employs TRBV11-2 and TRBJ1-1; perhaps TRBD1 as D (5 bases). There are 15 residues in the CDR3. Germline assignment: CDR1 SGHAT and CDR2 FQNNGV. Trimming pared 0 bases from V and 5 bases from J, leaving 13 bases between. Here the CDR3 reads CASSLESGRGTEAFF. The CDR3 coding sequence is TGTGCCAGCAGCTTAGAATCGGGGCGGGGAACTGAAGCTTTCTTT.

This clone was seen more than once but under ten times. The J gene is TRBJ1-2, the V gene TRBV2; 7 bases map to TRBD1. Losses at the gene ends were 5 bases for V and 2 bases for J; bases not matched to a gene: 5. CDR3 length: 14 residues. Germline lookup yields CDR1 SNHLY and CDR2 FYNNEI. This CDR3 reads CASSSGGANYGYTF. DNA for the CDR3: TGTGCCAGCAGTTCAGGGGGTGCGAACTATGGCTACACCTTC.

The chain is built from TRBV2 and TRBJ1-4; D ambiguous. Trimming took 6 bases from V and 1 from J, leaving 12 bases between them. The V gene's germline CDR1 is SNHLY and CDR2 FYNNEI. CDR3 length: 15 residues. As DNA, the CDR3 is TGTGCCAGCAGCGCCCGACGGGGAACTAATGAAAAACTGTTTTTT. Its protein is CASSARRGTNEKLFF.

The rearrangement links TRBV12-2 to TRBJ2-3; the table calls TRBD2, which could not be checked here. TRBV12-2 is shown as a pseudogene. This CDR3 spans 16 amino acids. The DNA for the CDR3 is TGTGCAAGTCGCTTCGCTTGCGGGGGGGCCGTGAATACGCAGTATTTT. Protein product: CASRFACGGAVNTQYF.

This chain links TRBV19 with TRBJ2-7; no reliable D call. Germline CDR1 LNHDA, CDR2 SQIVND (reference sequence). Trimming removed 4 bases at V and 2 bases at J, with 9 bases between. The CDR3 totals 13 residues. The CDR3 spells CASSNREPYEQYF. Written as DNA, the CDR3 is TGTGCCAGTAGTAACAGAGAACCCTACGAGCAGTACTTC.

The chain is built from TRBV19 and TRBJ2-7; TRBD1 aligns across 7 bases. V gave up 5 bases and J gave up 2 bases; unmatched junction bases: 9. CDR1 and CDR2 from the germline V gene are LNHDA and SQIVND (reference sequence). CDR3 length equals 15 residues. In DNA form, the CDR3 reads TGTGCCAGTAGTTTAGGGACAGCCGCTGCCTACGAGCAGTACTTC. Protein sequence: CASSLGTAAAYEQYF.

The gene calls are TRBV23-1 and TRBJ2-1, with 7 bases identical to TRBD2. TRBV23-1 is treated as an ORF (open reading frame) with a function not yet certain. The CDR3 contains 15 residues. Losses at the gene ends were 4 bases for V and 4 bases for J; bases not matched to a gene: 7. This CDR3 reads CASSPQRGIYNEQFF. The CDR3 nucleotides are TGCGCCAGCAGTCCCCAGCGGGGAATATACAATGAGCAGTTCTTC.

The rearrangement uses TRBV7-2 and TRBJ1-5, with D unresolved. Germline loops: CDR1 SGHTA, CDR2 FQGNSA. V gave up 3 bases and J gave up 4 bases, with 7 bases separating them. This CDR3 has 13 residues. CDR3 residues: CASSLDSNQPQHF. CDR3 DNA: TGTGCCAGCAGCTTGGACTCTAATCAGCCCCAGCATTTT.